The 30 T cell receptor beta chains in this list originate from one sample, sequenced in a study of CD8 T cells in ankylosing spondylitis. Their target antigens are unknown. Study findings and constraints: The study identified a TCR beta motif of several highly homologous variants that appeared characteristic of ankylosing spondylitis blood.

TCRdb redid the calling of the 5' RACE reads with MiXCR, one entry per CDR3 protein. This sample has roughly 470,000 distinct CDR3 sequences, with roughly 25% found just once. The sequenced sample was blood, either unsorted or a sorted T cell fraction (not recorded which). The receptors stem from a male donor with ankylosing spondylitis.

This rearrangement joins TRBV29-1 to TRBJ2-5; perhaps TRBD1 as D (6 bases). The CDR3 runs 13 residues. Germline V gene data show CDR1 as SQVTM and CDR2 as ANQGSEA. Trimming shortened V by 4 bases and J by 4 bases, and 13 bases separated the two germline ends. DNA for the CDR3: TGCAGCGTTGTCAGGGGACGCTTAGAGACCCAGTACTTC. Translated, it gives CSVVRGRLETQYF.

The chain couples TRBV27 to TRBJ2-7, with a possible D match to TRBD1 (5 bases). Per germline, CDR1 MNHEY and CDR2 SMNVEV (reference sequence). The CDR3 is 13 residues long. V was cut by 0 bases and J by 3 bases, with 6 bases left in between. The CDR3 DNA is TGTGCCAGCAGTTTATCCGACAGCTACGAGCAGTACTTC. Translated: CASSLSDSYEQYF.

This clonotype was seen repeatedly, ten times or more. The chain uses TRBV29-1 and TRBJ2-1, with 10 nucleotides matching TRBD2. J lost 6 bases, V lost 8 bases, and 13 bases had no gene match. This CDR3 has 15 amino acids. CDR1 SQVTM and CDR2 ANQGSEA come from the germline V gene. In nucleotides, the CDR3 is TGCAGCTGTGGGATTCTAGGGACTAGCGCCAATGAGCAGTTCTTC. Its translation is CSCGILGTSANEQFF.

V usage is TRBV7-2 and J usage is TRBJ2-1; 9 bases are shared with TRBD1. This CDR3 region has 15 residues. Germline V lookup: CDR1 SGHTA, CDR2 FQGNSA. Trimming removed 5 bases from V and 4 bases from J; junction bases left unmatched: 6. The CDR3 DNA sequence: TGTGCCAGCAGCCCCGACAGGGGGGGTTACAATGAGCAGTTCTTC. Translated, it gives CASSPDRGGYNEQFF.

This clonotype was counted only a few times. The V gene is TRBV3-1, the J gene TRBJ2-5; D is possibly TRBD1 or TRBD2 (5 bases each). The ends were cut back, 3 bases at V and 5 bases at J, with 13 bases in the middle. The CDR3 loop spans 14 amino acids. CDR1 is LGHDT and CDR2 is YNNKEL in the germline V gene (reference sequence). The CDR3 loop is CASSHRDPWETQYF. CDR3 DNA: TGTGCCAGCAGCCATCGGGACCCCTGGGAGACCCAGTACTTC.

The chain uses TRBV20-1 and TRBJ2-1; no firm D call. Germline V lookup: CDR1 DFQATT, CDR2 SNEGSKA (reference sequence). Trimming removed 5 bases at V and 15 bases at J, with 14 bases between. This CDR3 is 10 amino acids long. CDR3 region: CSAGAHRGFF. The CDR3 nucleotides are TGCAGTGCTGGAGCGCACCGAGGGTTCTTC.

This clonotype was recorded many times. The V gene is TRBV29-1, the J gene TRBJ2-3; D might be TRBD2 (5 bases). Trimming pared 6 bases from V and 2 bases from J, leaving 18 bases between. Germline V gene data show CDR1 as SQVTM and CDR2 as ANQGSEA. The CDR3 runs 15 residues. This chain's CDR3 is CSVQRAEDTTDTQYF. In DNA form, the CDR3 reads TGCAGCGTACAAAGGGCGGAGGATACCACAGATACGCAGTATTTT.

J is TRBJ1-4 and V is TRBV6-1, with D possibly being TRBD1 (5 bases). The CDR3 totals 15 residues. CDR1 and CDR2 (germline): MNHNS, SASEGT. V was cut by 3 bases and J by 8 bases, with 16 bases left in between. The CDR3 sequence: CASSDTGTTPEKLFF. The CDR3 DNA sequence: TGTGCCAGCAGTGACACCGGGACTACCCCAGAAAAACTGTTTTTT.

Here the CDR3 DNA reads TGTGCCAGTAGTATAGCCCGGTCCTACAATGAGCAGTTCTTC. Its protein product is CASSIARSYNEQFF. This rearrangement joins TRBV19 to TRBJ2-1; no firm D call. Trimming pared 1 base from V and 1 base from J, leaving 5 bases between. From germline, CDR1 is LNHDA and CDR2 SQIVND (reference sequence). The CDR3 extends over 14 amino acids.

CDR3 DNA sequence: TGTGCCAGCAGTCGCTATAGTATCACTAGCGTATCCTACAATGAGCAGTTCTTC. Translated: CASSRYSITSVSYNEQFF. The gene calls are TRBV27 and TRBJ2-1, with 7 bases that match TRBD2. The length of the CDR3 is 18 residues. Trimming cost V 5 bases and J 1 base; bases outside gene matches: 14. CDR1 is MNHEY and CDR2 is SMNVEV in the germline V gene (reference sequence).

V is TRBV5-4 and J is TRBJ2-3, with D hard to call. Germline lookup yields CDR1 SGHNT and CDR2 YYREEE (reference sequence). The CDR3 runs 15 residues. Trimming left V 0 bases short and J 6 bases short, with 14 bases between. CDR3 amino acids: CASSLASGLRDTQYF. For the CDR3, the DNA is TGTGCCAGCAGCTTGGCCTCAGGATTACGTGATACGCAGTATTTT. The complete variable domain, with remaining parts taken from reference TRBV5-4 and TRBJ2-3, reads ETGVTQSPTHLIKTRGQQVTLRCSSQSGHNTVSWYQQALGQGPQFIFQYYREEENGRGNFPPRFSGLQFPNYSSELNVNALELDDSALYLCASSLASGLRDTQYFGPGTRLTVL.

This clonotype was counted between two and nine times. The V and J genes are TRBV19 and TRBJ2-1; the D gene is possibly TRBD2 (6 bases). The V end was cut by 4 bases, the J end by 4 bases, with 14 bases between. Per germline, CDR1 LNHDA and CDR2 SQIVND (reference sequence). The CDR3 is 15 residues long. The CDR3 is CASSRSSGRYNEQFF. In DNA form, the CDR3 reads TGTGCCAGTAGTAGAAGTAGCGGACGGTACAATGAGCAGTTCTTC. The full variable domain, with the rest looked up from reference TRBV19 and TRBJ2-1, is DGGITQSPKYLFRKEGQNVTLSCEQNLNHDAMYWYRQDPGQGLRLIYYSQIVNDFQKGDIAEGYSVSREKKESFPLTVTSAQKNPTAFYLCASSRSSGRYNEQFFGPGTRLTVL.

There are a few counts of this clonotype. The chain employs TRBV11-3 and TRBJ2-3, with D possibly being TRBD1 or TRBD2 (5 bases each). Germline V gives CDR1 SGHNT, CDR2 YENEEA. The length of the CDR3 is 14 residues. V lost 5 bases and J lost 5, with 14 bases in between. This chain's CDR3 is CASSAGIQGDTQYF. CDR3 nucleotides: TGTGCCAGCAGCGCCGGGATCCAGGGAGATACGCAGTATTTT. Together with reference TRBV11-3 and TRBJ2-3, the CDR3 gives the full variable domain: EAGVVQSPRYKIIEKKQPVAFWCNPISGHNTLYWYLQNLGQGPELLIRYENEEAVDDSQLPKDRFSAERLKGVDSTLKIQPAELGDSAVYLCASSAGIQGDTQYFGPGTRLTVL.

This clonotype has only a few counts. The chain uses TRBV24-1 and TRBJ2-1; 10 bases agree with TRBD2. The ends lost 3 bases at V and 8 bases at J; junction bases unmatched: 9. Germline values: CDR1 KGHDR, CDR2 SFDVKD. CDR3 length: 16 residues. The CDR3 loop is CATSDRGLAGEDEQFF. The DNA for the CDR3 is TGTGCCACCAGTGATAGAGGGCTAGCGGGAGAGGATGAGCAGTTCTTC.

This clonotype was recorded at least ten times. This chain uses TRBV5-5 with TRBJ2-2, with D uncertain. With 6 bases removed from V and 1 base from J, the gap between germline ends came to 10 bases. This CDR3 comprises 14 residues. The germline CDR1 and CDR2 sequences are SGHKS and YYEKEE (reference sequence). This chain's CDR3 is CASTPAGNTGELFF. In DNA, the CDR3 is TGTGCCAGCACCCCCGCAGGGAACACCGGGGAGCTGTTTTTT. The complete variable domain, with remaining parts taken from reference TRBV5-5 and TRBJ2-2, reads DAGVTQSPTHLIKTRGQQVTLRCSPISGHKSVSWYQQVLGQGPQFIFQYYEKEERGRGNFPDRFSARQFPNYSSELNVNALLLGDSALYLCASTPAGNTGELFFGEGSRLTVL.

This chain links TRBV2 with TRBJ1-5, with D perhaps TRBD1 (6 bases). CDR3 length equals 13 residues. Looked up from germline, CDR1 is SNHLY and CDR2 is FYNNEI. V lost 7 bases and J lost 4, with 11 bases in between. The chain's CDR3 is CASKRDNNQPQHF. The DNA of the CDR3 is TGTGCCAGCAAGAGGGACAATAATCAGCCCCAGCATTTT.

The chain is built from TRBV3-1 and TRBJ2-7, with a tentative D call TRBD1 (6 bases). This CDR3 has 13 residues. The germline CDR1 and CDR2 sequences are LGHDT and YNNKEL (reference sequence). Between the trimmed V and J ends, which lost 4 bases and 6 bases, there was a span of 13 bases. The CDR3, as DNA: TGTGCCAGCAGCCCGAGACCAGGGGCCGAGCAGTACGTC. Encoded protein: CASSPRPGAEQYV.

The V and J genes are TRBV5-1 and TRBJ2-2; TRBD1 matches at 12 bases. The J segment lost 7 bases and the V segment lost 3 bases, leaving 1 base of the junction unmatched. This CDR3 comprises 14 residues. Per germline, CDR1 SGHRS and CDR2 YFSETQ. DNA for the CDR3: TGCGCCAGCAGCTGGGACAGGGGGCACGGGGAGCTGTTTTTT. This sequence encodes CASSWDRGHGELFF.

The chain has TRBV5-1 and TRBJ2-2; possibly TRBD2 for D (5 bases). Per germline, CDR1 SGHRS and CDR2 YFSETQ. Trimming left V 0 bases short and J 0 bases short, with 6 bases between. The CDR3 is 15 amino acids. The CDR3 spells CASSLGLTNTGELFF. CDR3 bases: TGCGCCAGCAGCTTGGGACTAACGAACACCGGGGAGCTGTTTTTT.

The chain uses TRBV6-1 and TRBJ2-2, with D possibly being TRBD1 (5 bases). Trimming took off 6 bases at V and 7 bases at J, with 15 bases between the two ends. Germline CDR1 MNHNS, CDR2 SASEGT. This CDR3 region has 14 residues. Here the CDR3 DNA reads TGTGCCAGCAGCCCCGGTGGGGCCCGCGGGGAGCTGTTTTTT. Translating gives CASSPGGARGELFF.

This clonotype was counted at least ten times. CDR3 sequence reads: CASKSGENYNEQFF. The DNA of the CDR3 is TGTGCCAGCAAATCTGGCGAGAACTACAATGAGCAGTTCTTC. This chain joins TRBV2 and TRBJ2-1; D uncertain. Trimming took off 7 bases at V and 3 bases at J, with 13 bases between the two ends. The CDR3 has 14 residues. The germline CDR1 and CDR2 sequences are SNHLY and FYNNEI.

The genes are TRBV5-1 and TRBJ2-1; 7 bases are a match to TRBD2. The V gene end was trimmed by 7 bases and the J gene end by 6 bases; junction bases not matched to a gene: 10. This CDR3 spans 14 amino acids. CDR1 is SGHRS, CDR2 YFSETQ, per germline. The CDR3 nucleotides are TGCGCCAGCCGCCTCCAGACTAGCCTCAATGAGCAGTTCTTC. Translating gives CASRLQTSLNEQFF.

This chain links TRBV7-9 with TRBJ2-1; 12 nucleotides agree with TRBD2. CDR1 is SEHNR, CDR2 FQNEAQ, per germline (reference sequence). The CDR3 is 14 amino acids. J was trimmed by 7 bases and V by 7 bases; bases with no gene match: 5. CDR3 sequence: CASTQTSGSNEQFF. The CDR3 DNA is TGTGCCAGCACCCAGACTAGCGGGAGTAATGAGCAGTTCTTC.

This clonotype was seen only a few times. The rearrangement joins TRBV3-1 to TRBJ2-1; D is uncertain. The CDR3 is 13 residues long. Germline-derived CDR1 and CDR2 are LGHDT and YNNKEL (reference sequence). Trimming stripped 5 bases from V and 7 bases from J, with 12 bases between. The CDR3 DNA follows: TGTGCCAGCAGCGCCCTTTGGACGAATGAGCAGTTCTTC. It translates to CASSALWTNEQFF.

The V call is TRBV20-1, the J call TRBJ2-3; 7 nucleotides line up with TRBD1. Germline V gives CDR1 DFQATT, CDR2 SNEGSKA (reference sequence). This CDR3 is 14 amino acids long. After removal of 0 bases from V and 4 bases from J, the junction contained 4 bases not matched to a gene. The CDR3 loop is CSARDHRGPDTQYF. DNA of the CDR3: TGCAGTGCTAGAGATCACAGGGGCCCAGATACGCAGTATTTT.

In DNA, the CDR3 is TGCAGTGTCGGGGGACTAGGAGGATACAATGAGCAGTTCTTC. It translates to CSVGGLGGYNEQFF. The rearrangement links TRBV20-1 to TRBJ2-1, with TRBD2 identical over 8 bases. V lost 7 bases to trimming and J lost 4 bases; unmatched junction nucleotides: 9. This CDR3 is built from 14 residues. Germline CDR1 reads DFQATT; CDR2 reads SNEGSKA (reference sequence).

The genes are TRBV19 and TRBJ2-2, with 7 bases identical to TRBD1. The CDR3 consists of 15 residues. Losses at the gene ends were 6 bases for V and 0 bases for J; bases not matched to a gene: 4. The V gene's germline CDR1 is LNHDA and CDR2 SQIVND (reference sequence). The DNA of the CDR3 is TGTGCCAGTAGGCAGGGGGTAGCGAACACCGGGGAGCTGTTTTTT. Encoded protein: CASRQGVANTGELFF.

This clonotype was seen a handful of times. The rearrangement links TRBV7-9 to TRBJ2-1; 7 bases line up with TRBD1. The germline V gene encodes CDR1 SEHNR and CDR2 FQNEAQ (reference sequence). The CDR3 totals 17 residues. V shed 2 bases and J 8 bases; nucleotides not matched to a gene: 15. The CDR3 protein is CASSLSMRQGNIDEQFF. CDR3 coding DNA: TGTGCCAGCAGCTTAAGTATGAGACAGGGAAATATTGATGAGCAGTTCTTC.

The chain has TRBV20-1 and TRBJ1-2; 8 nucleotides align to TRBD1. The CDR3 extends over 15 amino acids. V lost 0 bases, J lost 0 bases, and 3 bases stayed unmatched. Germline CDR1 DFQATT, CDR2 SNEGSKA (reference sequence). The CDR3 sequence: CSARETGGANYGYTF. The DNA of the CDR3 is TGCAGTGCTAGAGAAACAGGGGGAGCTAACTATGGCTACACCTTC.

This clonotype was observed a few times. The V call is TRBV24-1, the J call TRBJ2-1, with 7 bases lining up with TRBD2. The length of the CDR3 is 16 residues. Germline V lookup: CDR1 KGHDR, CDR2 SFDVKD. V was clipped by 4 bases and J by 3 bases; unmatched bases: 8. CDR3: CATSDSGAGVYNEQFF. CDR3 in DNA: TGTGCCACCAGTGACAGTGGGGCGGGAGTCTACAATGAGCAGTTCTTC.